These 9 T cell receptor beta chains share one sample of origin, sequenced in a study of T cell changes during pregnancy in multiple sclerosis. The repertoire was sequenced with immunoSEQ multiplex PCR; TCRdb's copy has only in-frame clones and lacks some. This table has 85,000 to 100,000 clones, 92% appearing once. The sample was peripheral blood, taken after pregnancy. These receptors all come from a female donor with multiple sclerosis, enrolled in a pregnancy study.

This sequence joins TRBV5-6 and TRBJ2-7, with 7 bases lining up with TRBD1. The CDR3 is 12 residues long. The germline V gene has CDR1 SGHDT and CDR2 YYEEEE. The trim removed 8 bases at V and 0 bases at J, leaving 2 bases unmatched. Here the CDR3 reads CASGTASYEQYF. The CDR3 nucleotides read TGTGCCAGTGGGACAGCCTCCTACGAGCAGTACTTC. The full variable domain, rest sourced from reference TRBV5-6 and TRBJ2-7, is DAGVTQSPTHLIKTRGQQVTLRCSPKSGHDTVSWYQQALGQGPQFIFQYYEEEERQRGNFPDRFSGHQFPNYSSELNVNALLLGDSALYLCASGTASYEQYFGPGTRLTVT.

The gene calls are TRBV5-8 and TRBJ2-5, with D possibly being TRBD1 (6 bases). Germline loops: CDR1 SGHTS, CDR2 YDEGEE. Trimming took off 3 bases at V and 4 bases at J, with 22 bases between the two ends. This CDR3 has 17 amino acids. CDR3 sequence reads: CASSSFHLTDRRETQYF. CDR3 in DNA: TGTGCCAGCAGCTCGTTCCACCTTACTGACAGGAGAGAGACCCAGTACTTC.

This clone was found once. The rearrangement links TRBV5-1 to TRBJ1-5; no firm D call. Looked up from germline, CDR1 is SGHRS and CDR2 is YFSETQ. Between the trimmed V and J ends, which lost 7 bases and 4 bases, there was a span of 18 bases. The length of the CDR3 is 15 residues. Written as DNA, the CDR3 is TGCGCCAGCTACCCCGACACCGGCAATAATCAGCCCCAGCATTTT. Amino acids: CASYPDTGNNQPQHF. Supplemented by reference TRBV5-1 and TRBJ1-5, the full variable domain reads KAGVTQTPRYLIKTRGQQVTLSCSPISGHRSVSWYQQTPGQGLQFLFEYFSETQRNKGNFPGRFSGRQFSNSRSEMNVSTLELGDSALYLCASYPDTGNNQPQHFGDGTRLSIL.

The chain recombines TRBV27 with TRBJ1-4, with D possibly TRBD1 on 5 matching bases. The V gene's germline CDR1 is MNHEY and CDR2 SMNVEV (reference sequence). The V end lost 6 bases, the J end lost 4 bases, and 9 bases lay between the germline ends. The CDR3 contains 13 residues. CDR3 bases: TGTGCCAGCAGAGACAGTTATAATGAAAAACTGTTTTTT. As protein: CASRDSYNEKLFF. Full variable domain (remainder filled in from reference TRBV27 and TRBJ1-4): EAQVTQNPRYLITVTGKKLTVTCSQNMNHEYMSWYRQDPGLGLRQIYYSMNVEVTDKGDVPEGYKVSRKEKRNFPLILESPSPNQTSLYFCASRDSYNEKLFFGSGTQLSVL.

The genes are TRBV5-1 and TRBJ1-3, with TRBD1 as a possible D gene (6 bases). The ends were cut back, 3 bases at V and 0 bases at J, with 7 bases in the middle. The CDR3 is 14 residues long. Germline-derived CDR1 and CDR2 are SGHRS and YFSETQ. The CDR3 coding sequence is TGCGCCAGCAGCTCGGGACACTCTGGAAACACCATATATTTT. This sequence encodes CASSSGHSGNTIYF.

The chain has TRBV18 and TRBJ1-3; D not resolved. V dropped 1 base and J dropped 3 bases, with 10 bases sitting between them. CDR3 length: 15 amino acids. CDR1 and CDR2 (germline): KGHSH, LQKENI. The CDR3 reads CASSPRSGHGNTIYF. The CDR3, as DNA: TGTGCCAGCTCACCACGAAGTGGGCATGGAAACACCATATATTTT. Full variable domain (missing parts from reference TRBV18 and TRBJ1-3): NAGVMQNPRHLVRRRGQEARLRCSPMKGHSHVYWYRQLPEEGLKFMVYLQKENIIDESGMPKERFSAEFPKEGPSILRIQQVVRGDSAAYFCASSPRSGHGNTIYFGEGSWLTVV.

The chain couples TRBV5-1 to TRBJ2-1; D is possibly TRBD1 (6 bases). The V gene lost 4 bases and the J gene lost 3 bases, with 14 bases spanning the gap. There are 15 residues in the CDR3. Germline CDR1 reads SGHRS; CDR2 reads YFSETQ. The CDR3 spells CASSPAGELYNEQFF. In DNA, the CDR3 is TGCGCCAGCAGCCCTGCAGGGGAACTCTACAATGAGCAGTTCTTC. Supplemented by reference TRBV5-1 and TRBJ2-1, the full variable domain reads KAGVTQTPRYLIKTRGQQVTLSCSPISGHRSVSWYQQTPGQGLQFLFEYFSETQRNKGNFPGRFSGRQFSNSRSEMNVSTLELGDSALYLCASSPAGELYNEQFFGPGTRLTVL.

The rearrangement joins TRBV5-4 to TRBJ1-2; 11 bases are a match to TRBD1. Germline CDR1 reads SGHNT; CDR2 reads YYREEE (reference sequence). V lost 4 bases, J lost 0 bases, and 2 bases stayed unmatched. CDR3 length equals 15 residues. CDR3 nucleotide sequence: TGTGCCAGCAGCAAGGGACAGGGGGCTAACTATGGCTACACCTTC. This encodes CASSKGQGANYGYTF.

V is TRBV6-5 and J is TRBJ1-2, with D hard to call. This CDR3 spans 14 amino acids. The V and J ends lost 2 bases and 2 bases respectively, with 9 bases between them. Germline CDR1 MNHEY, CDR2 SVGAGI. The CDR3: CASSYVPVNYGYTF. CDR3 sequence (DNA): TGTGCCAGCAGTTACGTTCCAGTAAACTATGGCTACACCTTC.